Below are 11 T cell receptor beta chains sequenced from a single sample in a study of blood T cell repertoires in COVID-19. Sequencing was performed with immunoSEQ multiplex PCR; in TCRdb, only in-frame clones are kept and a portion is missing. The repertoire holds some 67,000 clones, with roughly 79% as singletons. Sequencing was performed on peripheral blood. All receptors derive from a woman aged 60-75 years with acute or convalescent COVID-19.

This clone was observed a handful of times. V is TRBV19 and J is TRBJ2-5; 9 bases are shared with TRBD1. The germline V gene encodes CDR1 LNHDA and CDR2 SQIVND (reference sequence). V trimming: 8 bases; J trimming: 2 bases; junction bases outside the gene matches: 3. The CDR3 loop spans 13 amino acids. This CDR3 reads CASGDREQETQYF. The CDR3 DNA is TGTGCCAGTGGGGACAGGGAGCAAGAGACCCAGTACTTC.

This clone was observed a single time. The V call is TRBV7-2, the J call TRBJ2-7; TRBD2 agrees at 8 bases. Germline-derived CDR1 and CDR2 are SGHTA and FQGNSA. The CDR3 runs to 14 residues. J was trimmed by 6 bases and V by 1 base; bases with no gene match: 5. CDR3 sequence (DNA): TGTGCCAGCAGCTTAGACGGGGGGGCCTTCGAGCAGTACTTC. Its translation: CASSLDGGAFEQYF.

This chain's CDR3 is CASSQNLGLAGEGDTQYF. The CDR3 nucleotides are TGTGCCAGCAGCCAAAACTTGGGACTAGCGGGGGAAGGAGATACGCAGTATTTT. The chain carries TRBV7-9 and TRBJ2-3; TRBD2 matches 14 bases. The CDR3 covers 18 residues. The germline CDR1 and CDR2 sequences are SEHNR and FQNEAQ (reference sequence). After removal of 5 bases from V and 5 bases from J, the junction contained 12 bases not matched to a gene. The full variable domain, with the rest looked up from reference TRBV7-9 and TRBJ2-3, is DTGVSQNPRHKITKRGQNVTFRCDPISEHNRLYWYRQTLGQGPEFLTYFQNEAQLEKSRLLSDRFSAERPKGSFSTLEIQRTEQGDSAMYLCASSQNLGLAGEGDTQYFGPGTRLTVL.

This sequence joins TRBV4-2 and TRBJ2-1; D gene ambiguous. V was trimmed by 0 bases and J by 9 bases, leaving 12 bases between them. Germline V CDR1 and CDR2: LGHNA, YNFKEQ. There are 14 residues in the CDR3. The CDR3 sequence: CASSQDRLVGEQFF. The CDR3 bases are TGTGCCAGCAGCCAAGATAGGCTAGTCGGTGAGCAGTTCTTC.

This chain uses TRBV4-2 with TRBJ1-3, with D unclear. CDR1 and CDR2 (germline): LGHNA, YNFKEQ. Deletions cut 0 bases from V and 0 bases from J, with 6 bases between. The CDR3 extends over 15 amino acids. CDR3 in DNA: TGTGCCAGCAGCCAAGATCTCGGCTCTGGAAACACCATATATTTT. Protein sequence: CASSQDLGSGNTIYF.

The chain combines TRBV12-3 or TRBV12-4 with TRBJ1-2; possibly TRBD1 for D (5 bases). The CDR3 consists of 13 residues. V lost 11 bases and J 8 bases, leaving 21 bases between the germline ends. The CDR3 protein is CAQARPGGPGYTF. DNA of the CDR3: TGTGCCCAGGCCCGACCCGGGGGACCCGGCTACACCTTC.

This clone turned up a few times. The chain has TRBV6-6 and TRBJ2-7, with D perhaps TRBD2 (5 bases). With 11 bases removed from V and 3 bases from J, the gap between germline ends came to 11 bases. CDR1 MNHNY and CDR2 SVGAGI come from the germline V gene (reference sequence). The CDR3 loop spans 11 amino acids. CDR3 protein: CACSGNYEQYF. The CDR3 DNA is TGTGCCTGCTCGGGAAACTACGAGCAGTACTTC.

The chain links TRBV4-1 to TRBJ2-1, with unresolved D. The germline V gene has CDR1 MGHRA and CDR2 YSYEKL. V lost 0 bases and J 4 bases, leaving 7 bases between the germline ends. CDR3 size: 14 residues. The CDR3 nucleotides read TGCGCCAGCAGCCAAGAGGAGCCGTACAATGAGCAGTTCTTC. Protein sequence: CASSQEEPYNEQFF.

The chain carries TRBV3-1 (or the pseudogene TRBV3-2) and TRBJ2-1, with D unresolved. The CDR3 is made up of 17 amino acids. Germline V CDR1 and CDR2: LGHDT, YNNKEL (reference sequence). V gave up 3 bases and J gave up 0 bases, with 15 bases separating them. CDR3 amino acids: CASSQDPRGSSYNEQFF. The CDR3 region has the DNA TGTGCCAGCAGCCAGGATCCTAGAGGAAGCTCCTACAATGAGCAGTTCTTC.

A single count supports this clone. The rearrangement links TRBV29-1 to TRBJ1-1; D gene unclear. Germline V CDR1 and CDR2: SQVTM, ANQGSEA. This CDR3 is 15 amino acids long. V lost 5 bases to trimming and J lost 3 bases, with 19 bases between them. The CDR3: CSVRRERRRDTEAFF. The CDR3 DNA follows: TGCAGCGTTAGGCGGGAAAGGAGAAGGGACACTGAAGCTTTCTTT. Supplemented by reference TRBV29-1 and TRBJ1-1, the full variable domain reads SAVISQKPSRDICQRGTSLTIQCQVDSQVTMMFWYRQQPGQSLTLIATANQGSEATYESGFVIDKFPISRPNLTFSTLTVSNMSPEDSSIYLCSVRRERRRDTEAFFGQGTRLTVV.

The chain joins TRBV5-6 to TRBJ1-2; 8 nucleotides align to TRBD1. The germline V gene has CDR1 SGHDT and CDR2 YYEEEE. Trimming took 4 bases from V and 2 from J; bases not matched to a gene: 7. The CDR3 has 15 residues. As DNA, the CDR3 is TGTGCCAGCAGCGCGCGACAGGGGCGGAACTATGGCTACACCTTC. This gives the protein CASSARQGRNYGYTF.